This is a list of T cell receptor beta chains from one sample in a study of blood T cell repertoires in COVID-19. TCRdb keeps only in-frame clones here, not all; method: immunoSEQ multiplex PCR. The sample has about 180,000 clones; roughly nine tenths are singletons. Specimen: peripheral blood. Receptor source: a man younger than 35 who had recovered from COVID-19. CDR3s include the opening cysteine and the closing phenylalanine or tryptophan. D genes are given only for firm matches. Part of the rows lack a size; the others show once, few, many or a class for expanded clones.

- | TRBJ2-3 | TRBV15 | 16 | - | TGTGCCACCAGCAGAGCCTCGAGTTCTTTCACAGATACGCAGTATTTT | CATSRASSSFTDTQYF
- | TRBJ2-1 | TRBV19 | 14 | - | TGTGCCAGTAGTATAGATACGGGAGTCAATGAGCAGTTCTTC | CASSIDTGVNEQFF
- | TRBJ2-7 | TRBV19 | 14 | TRBD2 | TGTGCCAGTAGTGCGACTAGCGGCTCCTACGAGCAGTACTTC | CASSATSGSYEQYF
- | TRBJ2-7 | TRBV3-1/TRBV3-2 | 11 | - | TGTGCCACCCTTCCCTCCTACGAGCAGTACTTC | CATLPSYEQYF
- | TRBJ2-2 | TRBV14 | 14 | TRBD2 | TGTGCCAGCAGCCAAGGGACTAGCGCCGGGGAGCTGTTTTTT | CASSQGTSAGELFF
- | TRBJ2-7 | TRBV28 | 11 | - | TGTGCCAGCAGCCAAACCTACGAGCAGTACTTC | CASSQTYEQYF
- | TRBJ1-1 | TRBV29-1 | 14 | - | TGCAGCGTTGAACAGACCAGGTGGAACACTGAAGCTTTCTTT | CSVEQTRWNTEAFF
- | TRBJ2-2 | TRBV29-1 | 12 | - | TGCAGCGTTGTGGGCGGGACCGGGGAGCTGTTTTTT | CSVVGGTGELFF
- | TRBJ1-2 | TRBV4-2 | 16 | TRBD1 | TGTGCCAGCAGCCAAGAGGTGACAGGGTCGCTCTATGGCTACACCTTC | CASSQEVTGSLYGYTF
- | TRBJ2-1 | TRBV7-9 | 17 | TRBD2 | TGTGCCAGCAGCCCCCGGACTAGCGGGTGGGAGAACAATGAGCAGTTCTTC | CASSPRTSGWENNEQFF
- | TRBJ2-3 | TRBV27 | 16 | TRBD2 | TGTGCCAGCAGGCTCCTGAGCCGGGGGGGCACAGATACGCAGTATTTT | CASRLLSRGGTDTQYF
- | TRBJ2-7 | TRBV13 | 14 | - | TGTGCCAGCAGCTTGACGGAGACTGCCTACGAGCAGTACTTC | CASSLTETAYEQYF
- | TRBJ2-2 | TRBV27 | 14 | TRBD1 | TGTGCCAGCACGGACAGGTCGAACACCGGGGAGCTGTTTTTT | CASTDRSNTGELFF
- | TRBJ2-2 | TRBV5-6 | 15 | TRBD1 | TGTGCCAGCAGCAGGGGGACAGGGGTGACCGGGGAGCTGTTTTTT | CASSRGTGVTGELFF
- | TRBJ1-1 | TRBV18 | 13 | - | TGTGCCAGCTCCCAGGACATGAACACTGAAGCTTTCTTT | CASSQDMNTEAFF
- | TRBJ2-7 | TRBV6-2/TRBV6-3 | 16 | TRBD1 | TGTGCCAGCAGTTACTCGAAGGGGGCGGGTCACTACGAGCAGTACTTC | CASSYSKGAGHYEQYF
- | TRBJ2-7 | TRBV15 | 14 | TRBD1 | TGTGCCACCAGCAGGCGGGACAGGGGGAGCGAGCAGTACTTC | CATSRRDRGSEQYF
- | TRBJ1-2 | TRBV19 | 12 | - | TGTGCCAGTAGTGCGTCCCCCTATGGCTACACCTTC | CASSASPYGYTF
- | TRBJ1-2 | TRBV6-5 | 14 | - | TGTGCCAGCAGTTCAGGGGCGACCAACTATGGCTACACCTTC | CASSSGATNYGYTF
- | TRBJ2-5 | TRBV18 | 13 | - | TGTGCCAGCTGCGGGACAGTCCAAGAGACCCAGTACTTC | CASCGTVQETQYF
- | TRBJ1-2 | TRBV11-1 | 14 | - | TGTGCCAGCAGCTTAGCCGACTCTAACTATGGCTACACCTTC | CASSLADSNYGYTF
- | TRBJ2-3 | TRBV4-3 | 16 | - | TGCGCCAGCAGCCAGGCCTCCGGGGGAGGCACAGATACGCAGTATTTT | CASSQASGGGTDTQYF
- | TRBJ1-5 | TRBV6-2/TRBV6-3 | 16 | TRBD1 | TGTGCCAGCAGTCACCGGGACAGGGGGCTCAATCAGCCCCAGCATTTT | CASSHRDRGLNQPQHF
- | TRBJ2-5 | TRBV28 | 12 | - | TGTGCCAGCAGCCCCTCGGGGAAGACCCAGTACTTC | CASSPSGKTQYF
- | TRBJ2-7 | TRBV5-4 | 14 | TRBD2 | TGTGCCAGCAGCACGGCTAGCGGGAGTTACGAGCAGTACTTC | CASSTASGSYEQYF
- | TRBJ1-2 | TRBV18 | 13 | - | TGTGCCAGCTCACCAGACAGGCTCTATGGCTACACCTTC | CASSPDRLYGYTF
- | TRBJ1-1 | TRBV9 | 15 | - | TGTGCCAGCAGCGTAGGAGTCGGGGGGCGCACTGAAGCTTTCTTT | CASSVGVGGRTEAFF
- | TRBJ2-2 | TRBV30 | 15 | - | TGTGCCTGGAGTGTCGGACAGACCTTAGGCGGGGAGCTGTTTTTT | CAWSVGQTLGGELFF
- | TRBJ2-1 | TRBV10-2 | 18 | TRBD2 | TGCGCCAGCAGTGAGTCTGGACGTAGCGGGGGACTCTACAATGAGCAGTTCTTC | CASSESGRSGGLYNEQFF
- | TRBJ2-4 | TRBV19 | 14 | TRBD1 | TGTGCCAGCCGGGACAGGGGGCGTGGGGACATTCAGTACTTC | CASRDRGRGDIQYF
- | TRBJ1-2 | TRBV7-2 | 15 | TRBD1 | TGTGCCAGCAGCTCTCAGGGGGCCATCTCCTATGGCTACACCTTC | CASSSQGAISYGYTF
- | TRBJ2-1 | TRBV7-2 | 15 | TRBD2 | TGTGCCAGCAGCCAAAGCGGGACTTCCTACAATGAGCAGTTCTTC | CASSQSGTSYNEQFF
- | TRBJ1-2 | TRBV10-1 | 14 | TRBD1 | TGCGCCAGCAGACCCGACAGGGGACGTGTAGGCTACACCTTC | CASRPDRGRVGYTF
- | TRBJ2-7 | TRBV12-3/TRBV12-4 | 13 | - | TGTGCCAGCAGCCCCGGAGGCTCCTACGAGCAGTACTTC | CASSPGGSYEQYF
- | TRBJ2-2 | TRBV19 | 15 | TRBD2 | TGTGCCAGTAGGTCTAGCGGGAGGGACACCGGGGAGCTGTTTTTT | CASRSSGRDTGELFF
- | TRBJ1-2 | TRBV12-3/TRBV12-4 | 13 | TRBD1 | TGTGCCAGCGGGGGACAGGGTATGGATGGCTACACCTTC | CASGGQGMDGYTF
- | TRBJ2-2 | TRBV6-2/TRBV6-3 | 16 | TRBD1 | TGTGCCAGCAGTTACTCTTCCGGGACAGGGACCGGGGAGCTGTTTTTT | CASSYSSGTGTGELFF
- | TRBJ2-7 | TRBV20-1 | 13 | TRBD2 | TGCAGTGCTAGTAGCGGGAGCTCCTACGAGCAGTACTTC | CSASSGSSYEQYF
- | TRBJ2-6 | TRBV27 | 16 | - | TGTGCCAGCAGCCGGGGATTCTCCTCTGGGGCCAACGTCCTGACTTTC | CASSRGFSSGANVLTF
- | TRBJ2-3 | TRBV6-6 | 13 | - | TGTGCCAGCAGTTACTCAGGGGCAGGTACGCAGTATTTT | CASSYSGAGTQYF
- | TRBJ2-7 | TRBV3-1/TRBV3-2 | 13 | - | TGTGCCAGCAGCCAAGGATACACCTACGAGCAGTACTTC | CASSQGYTYEQYF
- | TRBJ1-2 | TRBV5-1 | 15 | - | TGCGCCAGCAGCCCTTCCCCGGGAGTTAACTATGGCTACACCTTC | CASSPSPGVNYGYTF
once | TRBJ2-3 | TRBV23-1 | 17 | TRBD2 | TGCGCCAGCAGTCAAAACCCAAGCGGGAGGGCCATGGATACGCAGTATTTT | CASSQNPSGRAMDTQYF